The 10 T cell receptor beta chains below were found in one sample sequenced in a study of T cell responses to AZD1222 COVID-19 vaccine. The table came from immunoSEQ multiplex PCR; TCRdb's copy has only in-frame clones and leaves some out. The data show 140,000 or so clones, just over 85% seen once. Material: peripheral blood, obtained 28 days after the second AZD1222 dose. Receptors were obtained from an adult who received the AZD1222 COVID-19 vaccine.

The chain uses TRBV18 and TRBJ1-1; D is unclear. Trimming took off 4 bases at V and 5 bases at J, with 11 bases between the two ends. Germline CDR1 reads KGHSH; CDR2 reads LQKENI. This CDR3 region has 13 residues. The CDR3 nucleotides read TGTGCCAGCTCACAACCTGGCGGGACTGAAGCTTTCTTT. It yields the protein CASSQPGGTEAFF.

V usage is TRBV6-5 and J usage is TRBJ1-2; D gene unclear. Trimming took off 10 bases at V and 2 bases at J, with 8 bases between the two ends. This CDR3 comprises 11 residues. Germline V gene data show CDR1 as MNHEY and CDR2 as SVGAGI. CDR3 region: CATQGNYGYTF. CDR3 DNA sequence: TGTGCCACGCAAGGGAACTATGGCTACACCTTC.

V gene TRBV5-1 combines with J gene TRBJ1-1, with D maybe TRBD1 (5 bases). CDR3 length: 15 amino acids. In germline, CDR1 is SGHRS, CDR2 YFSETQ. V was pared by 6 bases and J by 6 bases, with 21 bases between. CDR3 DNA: TGCGCCAGCACCCCTTTTAGAGACGAGACAGCTGAAGCTTTCTTT. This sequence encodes CASTPFRDETAEAFF.

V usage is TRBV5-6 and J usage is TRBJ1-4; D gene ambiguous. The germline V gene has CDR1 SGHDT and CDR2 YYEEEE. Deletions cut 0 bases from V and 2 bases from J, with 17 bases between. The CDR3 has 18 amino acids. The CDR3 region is CASSLGAGSFTTNEKLFF. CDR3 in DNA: TGTGCCAGCAGCTTGGGTGCGGGGAGTTTTACGACTAATGAAAAACTGTTTTTT.

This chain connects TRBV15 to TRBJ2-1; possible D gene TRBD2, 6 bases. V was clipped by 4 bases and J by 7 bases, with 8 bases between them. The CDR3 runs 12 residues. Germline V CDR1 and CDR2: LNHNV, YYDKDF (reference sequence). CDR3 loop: CATSKGLNEQFF. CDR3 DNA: TGTGCCACCAGCAAAGGACTAAATGAGCAGTTCTTC.

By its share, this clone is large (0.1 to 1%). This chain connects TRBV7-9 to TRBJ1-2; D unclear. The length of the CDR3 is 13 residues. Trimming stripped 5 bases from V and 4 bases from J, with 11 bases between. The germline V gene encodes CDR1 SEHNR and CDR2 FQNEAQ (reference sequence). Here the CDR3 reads CASSPGKLYGYTF. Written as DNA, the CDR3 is TGTGCCAGCAGCCCCGGGAAACTCTATGGCTACACCTTC. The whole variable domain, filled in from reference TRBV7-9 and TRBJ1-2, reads DTGVSQNPRHKITKRGQNVTFRCDPISEHNRLYWYRQTLGQGPEFLTYFQNEAQLEKSRLLSDRFSAERPKGSFSTLEIQRTEQGDSAMYLCASSPGKLYGYTFGSGTRLTVV.

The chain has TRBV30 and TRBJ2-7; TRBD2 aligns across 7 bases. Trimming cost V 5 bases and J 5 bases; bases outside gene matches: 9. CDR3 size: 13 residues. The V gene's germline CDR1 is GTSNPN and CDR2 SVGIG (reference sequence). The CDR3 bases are TGTGCCTGGGAAACGGGGGGAGGACACGAGCAGTACTTC. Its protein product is CAWETGGGHEQYF.

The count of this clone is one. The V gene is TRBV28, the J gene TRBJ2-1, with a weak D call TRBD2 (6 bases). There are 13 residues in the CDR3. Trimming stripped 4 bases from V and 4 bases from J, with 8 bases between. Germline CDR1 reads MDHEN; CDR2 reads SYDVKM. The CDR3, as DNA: TGTGCCAGCAGTTCGGCGGGGTACAATGAGCAGTTCTTC. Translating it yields CASSSAGYNEQFF.

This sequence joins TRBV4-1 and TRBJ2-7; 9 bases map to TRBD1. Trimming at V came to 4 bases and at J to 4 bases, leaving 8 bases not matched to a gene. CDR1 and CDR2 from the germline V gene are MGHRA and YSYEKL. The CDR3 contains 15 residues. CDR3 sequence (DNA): TGCGCCAGCAGCCCCGTGGGACAGGGTACATACGAGCAGTACTTC. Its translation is CASSPVGQGTYEQYF.

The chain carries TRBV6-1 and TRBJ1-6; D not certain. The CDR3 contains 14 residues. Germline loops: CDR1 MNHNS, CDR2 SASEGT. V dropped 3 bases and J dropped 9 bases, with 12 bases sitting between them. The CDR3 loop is CASSDPGPSSPLHF. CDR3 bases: TGTGCCAGCAGTGACCCGGGTCCCAGTTCACCCCTCCACTTT.